Shown below are 20 T cell receptor beta chains from a single sample sequenced in a study of cytomegalovirus exposure and HLA in healthy donors. PCR used 60 Vbeta primers and 13 Jbeta primers. Measured with immunoSEQ multiplex PCR; TCRdb has only the in-frame clones, and not every one. The top ten clones hold 2.9% of a sample with a few hundred thousand clones, 65% to 85% of them seen once. Sequenced material: PBMCs. Receptors were obtained from a man aged 25 to 40 in good health and CMV-seronegative.

The chain uses TRBV7-9 and TRBJ1-1, with 8 bases identical to TRBD1. Looked up from germline, CDR1 is SEHNR and CDR2 is FQNEAQ (reference sequence). The CDR3 is 15 residues long. The J segment lost 3 bases and the V segment lost 4 bases, leaving 7 bases of the junction unmatched. CDR3 in amino acids: CASSSGQGKDTEAFF. In DNA form, the CDR3 reads TGTGCCAGCAGCTCCGGACAGGGAAAGGACACTGAAGCTTTCTTT.

The chain employs TRBV29-1 and TRBJ1-2, with D possibly matching TRBD1 (5 bases). Germline loops: CDR1 SQVTM, CDR2 ANQGSEA. The length of the CDR3 is 15 residues. V lost 1 base and J lost 4, with 16 bases in between. The CDR3 DNA reads as TGCAGCGTTGAAGGATATGCAGGGTTCATCTATGGCTACACCTTC. Its translation is CSVEGYAGFIYGYTF. The full variable domain, with the rest looked up from reference TRBV29-1 and TRBJ1-2, is SAVISQKPSRDICQRGTSLTIQCQVDSQVTMMFWYRQQPGQSLTLIATANQGSEATYESGFVIDKFPISRPNLTFSTLTVSNMSPEDSSIYLCSVEGYAGFIYGYTFGSGTRLTVV.

V and J are TRBV19 and TRBJ2-3, with D possibly being TRBD1 (5 bases). Germline V gives CDR1 LNHDA, CDR2 SQIVND (reference sequence). This CDR3 has 20 amino acids. Trimming removed 3 bases from V and 0 bases from J, with 25 bases in between. The CDR3 DNA is TGTGCCAGTAGTATCAAGTTTCCCACCACAGGTGCTCGGAGCACAGATACGCAGTATTTT. This gives the protein CASSIKFPTTGARSTDTQYF.

The chain uses TRBV6-6 and TRBJ1-4; D gene unclear. CDR1 is MNHNY, CDR2 SVGAGI, per germline (reference sequence). The length of the CDR3 is 12 residues. V gave up 11 bases and J gave up 8 bases, with 15 bases separating them. The CDR3 spells CAARLDSEKLFF. The CDR3, as DNA: TGTGCCGCGCGACTAGACTCGGAAAAACTGTTTTTT.

The gene calls are TRBV27 and TRBJ1-1; 7 nucleotides align to TRBD1. Germline CDR1 is MNHEY and CDR2 is SMNVEV (reference sequence). The CDR3 runs to 12 residues. J lost 9 bases, V lost 5 bases, and 6 bases had no gene match. The CDR3: CASSPRQGKAFF. CDR3 nucleotides: TGTGCCAGCAGTCCCAGACAGGGAAAAGCTTTCTTT.

J is TRBJ1-1 and V is TRBV2, with D uncertain. The germline gives CDR1 SNHLY, CDR2 FYNNEI. The CDR3 covers 13 residues. Trimming removed 1 base from V and 3 bases from J, with 6 bases in between. The chain's CDR3 is CASSEGSYTEAFF. Written as DNA, the CDR3 is TGTGCCAGCAGTGAAGGGAGTTACACTGAAGCTTTCTTT.

The V and J genes are TRBV28 and TRBJ2-5; 10 bases fit TRBD1. With V trimmed by 8 bases and J by 5 bases, 8 bases remained unmatched. This CDR3 has 14 amino acids. The germline V gene has CDR1 MDHEN and CDR2 SYDVKM. The CDR3 loop is CASFPTGGWETQYF. For the CDR3, the DNA is TGTGCCAGCTTTCCGACAGGGGGCTGGGAGACCCAGTACTTC.

V gene TRBV4-2 combines with J gene TRBJ2-3; 12 nucleotides match TRBD2. This CDR3 spans 16 amino acids. The trim removed 6 bases at V and 6 bases at J, leaving 10 bases unmatched. Germline V gene sequence: CDR1 LGHNA, CDR2 YNFKEQ. The CDR3 spells CASSQSSSGGADTQYF. For the CDR3, the DNA is TGTGCCAGCAGTCAAAGCTCTAGCGGGGGGGCTGATACGCAGTATTTT.

The rearrangement joins TRBV7-9 to TRBJ2-1, with TRBD1 matching over 8 bases. Germline values: CDR1 SEHNR, CDR2 FQNEAQ (reference sequence). The CDR3 consists of 15 residues. Trimming at V came to 5 bases and at J to 5 bases, leaving 8 bases not matched to a gene. Written as DNA, the CDR3 is TGTGCCAGCAGCCCAGACAGGGGCGCCGACAATGAGCAGTTCTTC. It encodes CASSPDRGADNEQFF.

This clone has only one observation. The chain recombines TRBV6-1 with TRBJ1-4; no firm D call. This CDR3 is 11 amino acids long. V was clipped by 6 bases and J by 8 bases, with 7 bases between them. CDR1 MNHNS and CDR2 SASEGT come from the germline V gene. This CDR3 is CASSRSEKLFF. CDR3 bases: TGTGCCAGCAGCAGGTCGGAAAAACTGTTTTTT.

The J gene is TRBJ1-2, the V gene TRBV18, with a tentative D call TRBD1 (5 bases). V was cut by 5 bases and J by 2 bases, with 18 bases left in between. The V gene's germline CDR1 is KGHSH and CDR2 LQKENI. The CDR3 loop spans 16 amino acids. CDR3 loop: CASSGAPGWGNYGYTF. The CDR3 nucleotides read TGTGCCAGCTCAGGGGCGCCAGGATGGGGAAACTATGGCTACACCTTC.

The chain carries TRBV28 and TRBJ1-2; possibly TRBD1 for D (6 bases). The CDR3 extends over 13 amino acids. The V and J ends lost 3 bases and 6 bases respectively, with 11 bases between them. Germline CDR1 and CDR2: MDHEN and SYDVKM. The CDR3 bases are TGTGCCAGCAGTTTTGGGGCAGGGGATGGCTACACCTTC. This sequence encodes CASSFGAGDGYTF.

This clone was counted a few times. The rearrangement uses TRBV9 and TRBJ1-3; D gene uncertain. The CDR3 length is 14 residues. Germline V gene sequence: CDR1 SGDLS, CDR2 YYNGEE. The V end lost 0 bases, the J end lost 3 bases, and 7 bases lay between the germline ends. The CDR3 protein is CASSVATDGNTIYF. The CDR3 bases are TGTGCCAGCAGCGTAGCTACTGATGGAAACACCATATATTTT.

The CDR3 here is CASSPWDSYTGELFF. The CDR3 DNA is TGTGCCAGCTCACCATGGGACAGCTACACCGGGGAGCTGTTTTTT. The chain recombines TRBV18 with TRBJ2-2, with 7 bases lining up with TRBD1. With V trimmed by 2 bases and J by 3 bases, 3 bases remained unmatched. The CDR3 covers 15 residues. Per germline, CDR1 KGHSH and CDR2 LQKENI.

The gene calls are TRBV7-9 and TRBJ1-4, with D unclear. Trimming pared 6 bases from V and 15 bases from J, leaving 17 bases between. CDR1 is SEHNR, CDR2 FQNEAQ, per germline (reference sequence). The CDR3 contains 12 residues. CDR3 sequence: CASSSMTGRLFF. The CDR3 DNA sequence: TGTGCCAGCAGTTCTATGACTGGGAGATTGTTTTTT. Full variable domain (rest looked up from reference TRBV7-9 and TRBJ1-4): DTGVSQNPRHKITKRGQNVTFRCDPISEHNRLYWYRQTLGQGPEFLTYFQNEAQLEKSRLLSDRFSAERPKGSFSTLEIQRTEQGDSAMYLCASSSMTGRLFFGSGTQLSVL.

The chain uses TRBV5-6 and TRBJ2-5, with D maybe TRBD2 (7 bases). Between the trimmed V and J ends, which lost 1 base and 4 bases, there was a span of 17 bases. The CDR3 loop spans 16 amino acids. Germline CDR1 and CDR2: SGHDT and YYEEEE. CDR3 region: CASSLYGPGGGETQYF. The CDR3 DNA sequence: TGTGCCAGCAGCTTGTACGGGCCGGGGGGCGGAGAGACCCAGTACTTC.

This clone was recorded only once. This rearrangement joins TRBV10-2 to TRBJ1-3, with D unclear. Germline CDR1 and CDR2: WSHSY and SAAADI. CDR3 size: 12 residues. The ends were cut back, 2 bases at V and 10 bases at J, with 9 bases in the middle. CDR3 in amino acids: CASSEGTRTIYF. The CDR3 DNA sequence: TGCGCCAGCAGTGAGGGCACCCGAACCATATATTTT.

This sequence joins TRBV28 and TRBJ1-2; D not certain. Trimming pared 3 bases from V and 3 bases from J, leaving 8 bases between. The germline V gene encodes CDR1 MDHEN and CDR2 SYDVKM. CDR3 length: 13 amino acids. In DNA, the CDR3 is TGTGCCAGCAGTTTCTCTACCCACTATGGCTACACCTTC. Residues: CASSFSTHYGYTF.

This clone was picked up a small number of times. This chain joins TRBV9 and TRBJ2-2, with D possibly matching TRBD2 (6 bases). This CDR3 region has 14 residues. Trimming removed 0 bases from V and 5 bases from J, with 8 bases in between. Germline V CDR1 and CDR2: SGDLS, YYNGEE. In nucleotides, the CDR3 is TGTGCCAGCAGCGTAGCCCGGGGGACCGGGGAGCTGTTTTTT. It codes for CASSVARGTGELFF.

The V call is TRBV7-2, the J call TRBJ2-7; 7 nucleotides agree with TRBD2. After removal of 2 bases from V and 2 bases from J, the junction contained 6 bases not matched to a gene. Germline V lookup: CDR1 SGHTA, CDR2 FQGNSA. CDR3 length: 15 amino acids. CDR3 in DNA: TGTGCCAGCAGCTTATCCACGGGGGGTCCCTACGAGCAGTACTTC. Residues: CASSLSTGGPYEQYF.